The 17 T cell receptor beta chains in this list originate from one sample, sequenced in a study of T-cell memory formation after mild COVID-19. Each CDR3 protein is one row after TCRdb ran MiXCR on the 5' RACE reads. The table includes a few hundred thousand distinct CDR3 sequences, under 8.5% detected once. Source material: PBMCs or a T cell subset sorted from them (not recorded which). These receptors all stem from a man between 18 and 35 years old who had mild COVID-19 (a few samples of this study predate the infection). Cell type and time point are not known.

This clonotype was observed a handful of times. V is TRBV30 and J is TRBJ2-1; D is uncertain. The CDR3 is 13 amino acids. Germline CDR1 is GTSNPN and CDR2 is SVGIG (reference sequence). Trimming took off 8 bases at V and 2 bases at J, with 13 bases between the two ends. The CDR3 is CARSGRAYNEQFF. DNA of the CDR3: TGTGCCCGGTCCGGACGGGCCTACAATGAGCAGTTCTTC.

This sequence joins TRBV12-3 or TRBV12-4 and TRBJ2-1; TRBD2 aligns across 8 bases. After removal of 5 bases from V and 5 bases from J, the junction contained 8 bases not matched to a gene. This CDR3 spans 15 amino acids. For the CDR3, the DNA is TGTGCCAGCAGTACCCGGGGGCGGGGGGACAATGAGCAGTTCTTC. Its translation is CASSTRGRGDNEQFF.

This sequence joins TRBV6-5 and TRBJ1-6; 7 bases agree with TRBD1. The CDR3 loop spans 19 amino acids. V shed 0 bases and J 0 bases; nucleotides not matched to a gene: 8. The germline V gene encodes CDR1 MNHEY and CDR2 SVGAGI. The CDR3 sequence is CASSYSKGQLSSYNSPLHF. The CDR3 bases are TGTGCCAGCAGTTACTCGAAGGGACAGCTGAGCTCCTATAATTCACCCCTCCACTTT.

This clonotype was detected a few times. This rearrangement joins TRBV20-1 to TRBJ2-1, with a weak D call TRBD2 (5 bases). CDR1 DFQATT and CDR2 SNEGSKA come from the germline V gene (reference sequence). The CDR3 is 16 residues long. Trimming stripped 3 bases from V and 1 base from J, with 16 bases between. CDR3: CSASSAGGGSYNEQFF. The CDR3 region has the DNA TGCAGTGCTAGCTCGGCGGGCGGTGGATCCTACAATGAGCAGTTCTTC.

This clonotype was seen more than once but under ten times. The DNA of the CDR3 is TGTGCCAGCAGCCAAAATCTCGGGGCCCCCTACGAGCAGTACGTC. This translates into CASSQNLGAPYEQYV. The J gene is TRBJ2-7, the V gene TRBV5-5, with D possibly being TRBD1 or TRBD2 (5 bases each). The CDR3 has 15 amino acids. Germline assignment: CDR1 SGHKS and CDR2 YYEKEE (reference sequence). Trimming took off 4 bases at V and 2 bases at J, with 16 bases between the two ends.

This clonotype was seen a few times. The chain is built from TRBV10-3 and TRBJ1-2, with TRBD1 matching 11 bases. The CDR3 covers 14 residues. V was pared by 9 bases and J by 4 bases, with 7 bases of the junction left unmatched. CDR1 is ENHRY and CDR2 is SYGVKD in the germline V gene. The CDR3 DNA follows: TGTGCCATTTCCGGGACAGGGGGAATCTATGGCTACACCTTC. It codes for CAISGTGGIYGYTF.

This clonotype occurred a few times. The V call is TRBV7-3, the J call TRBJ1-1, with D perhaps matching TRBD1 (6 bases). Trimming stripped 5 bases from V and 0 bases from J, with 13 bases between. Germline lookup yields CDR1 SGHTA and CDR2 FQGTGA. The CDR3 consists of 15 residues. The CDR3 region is CASSPGHNLNTEAFF. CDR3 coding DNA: TGTGCCAGCAGCCCGGGACATAACCTGAACACTGAAGCTTTCTTT.

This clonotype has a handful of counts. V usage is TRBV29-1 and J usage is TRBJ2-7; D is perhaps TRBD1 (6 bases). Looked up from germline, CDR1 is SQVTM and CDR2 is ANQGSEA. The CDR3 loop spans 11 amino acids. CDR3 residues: CSGGSPNEQYF. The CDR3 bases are TGCAGTGGGGGCAGCCCCAACGAGCAGTACTTC.

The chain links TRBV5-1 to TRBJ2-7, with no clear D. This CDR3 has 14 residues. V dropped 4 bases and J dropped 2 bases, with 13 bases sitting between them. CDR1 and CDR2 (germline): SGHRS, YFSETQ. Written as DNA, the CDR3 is TGCGCCAGCAGCCCGGGTTTAGAGGCCTACGAGCAGTACTTC. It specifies CASSPGLEAYEQYF.

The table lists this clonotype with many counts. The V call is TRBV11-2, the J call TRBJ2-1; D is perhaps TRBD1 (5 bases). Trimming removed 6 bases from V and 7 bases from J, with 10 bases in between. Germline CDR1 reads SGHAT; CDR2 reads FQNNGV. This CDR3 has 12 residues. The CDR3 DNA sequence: TGTGCCAGCAGAACGGACACGAATGAGCAGTTCTTC. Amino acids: CASRTDTNEQFF.

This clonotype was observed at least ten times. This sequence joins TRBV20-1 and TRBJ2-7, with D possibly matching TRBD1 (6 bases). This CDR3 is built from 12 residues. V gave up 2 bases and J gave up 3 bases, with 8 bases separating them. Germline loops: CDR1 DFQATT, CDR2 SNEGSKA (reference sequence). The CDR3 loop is CSARLDSYEQYF. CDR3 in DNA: TGCAGTGCTAGACTGGACAGCTACGAGCAGTACTTC.

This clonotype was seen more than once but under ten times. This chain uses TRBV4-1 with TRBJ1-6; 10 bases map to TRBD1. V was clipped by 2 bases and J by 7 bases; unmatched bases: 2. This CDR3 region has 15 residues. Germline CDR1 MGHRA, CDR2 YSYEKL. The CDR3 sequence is CASSQWTGGNSPLHF. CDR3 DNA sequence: TGCGCCAGCAGCCAATGGACAGGGGGAAATTCACCCCTCCACTTT.

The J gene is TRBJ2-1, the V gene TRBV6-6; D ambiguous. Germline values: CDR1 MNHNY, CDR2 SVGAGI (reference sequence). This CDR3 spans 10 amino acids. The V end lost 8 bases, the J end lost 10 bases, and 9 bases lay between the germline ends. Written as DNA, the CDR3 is TGTGCCAGCTGGTTTGGCGAGCAGTTCTTC. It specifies CASWFGEQFF.

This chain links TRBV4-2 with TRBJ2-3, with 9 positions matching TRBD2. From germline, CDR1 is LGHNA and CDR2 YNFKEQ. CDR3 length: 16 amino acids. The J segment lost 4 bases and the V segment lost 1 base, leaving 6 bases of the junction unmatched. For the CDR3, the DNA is TGTGCCAGCAGCCAAGCGGCGGGGGGGTACGCAGATACGCAGTATTTT. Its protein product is CASSQAAGGYADTQYF.

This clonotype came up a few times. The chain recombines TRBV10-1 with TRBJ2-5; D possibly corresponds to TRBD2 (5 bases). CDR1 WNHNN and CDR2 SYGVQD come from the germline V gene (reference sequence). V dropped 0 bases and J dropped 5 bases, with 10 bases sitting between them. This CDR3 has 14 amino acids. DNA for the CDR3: TGCGCCAGCAGTGAGTCCGGGGAATCGGAGACCCAGTACTTC. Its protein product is CASSESGESETQYF.

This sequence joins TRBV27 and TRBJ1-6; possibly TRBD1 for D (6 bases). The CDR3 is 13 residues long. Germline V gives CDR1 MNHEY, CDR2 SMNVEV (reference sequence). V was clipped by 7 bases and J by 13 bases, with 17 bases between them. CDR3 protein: CASTTSTGRPLHF. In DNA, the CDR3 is TGTGCCAGCACCACTTCGACAGGCCGTCCCCTCCACTTT.

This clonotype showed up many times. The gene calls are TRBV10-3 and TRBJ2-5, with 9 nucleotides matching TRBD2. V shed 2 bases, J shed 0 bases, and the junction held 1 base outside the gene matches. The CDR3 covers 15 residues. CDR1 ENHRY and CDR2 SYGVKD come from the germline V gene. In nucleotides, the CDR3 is TGTGCCATCAGTGAGACTAGCGGGTACCAAGAGACCCAGTACTTC. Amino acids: CAISETSGYQETQYF.